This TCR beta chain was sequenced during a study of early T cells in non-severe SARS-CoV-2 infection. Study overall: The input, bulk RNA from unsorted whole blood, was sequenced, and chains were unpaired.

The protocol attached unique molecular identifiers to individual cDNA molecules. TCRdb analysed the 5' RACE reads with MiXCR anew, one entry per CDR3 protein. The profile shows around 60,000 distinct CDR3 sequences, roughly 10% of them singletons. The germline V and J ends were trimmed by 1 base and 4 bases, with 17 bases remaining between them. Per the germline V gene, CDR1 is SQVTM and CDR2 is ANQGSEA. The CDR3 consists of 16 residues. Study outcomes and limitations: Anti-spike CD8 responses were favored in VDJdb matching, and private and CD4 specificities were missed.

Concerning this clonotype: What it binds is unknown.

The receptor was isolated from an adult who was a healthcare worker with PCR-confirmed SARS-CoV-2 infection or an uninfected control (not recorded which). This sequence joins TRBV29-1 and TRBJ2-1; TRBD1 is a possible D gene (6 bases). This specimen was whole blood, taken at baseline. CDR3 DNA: TGCAGCGTTGAAGGCGGAGCAGGGGTCATGTACAATGAGCAGTTCTTC. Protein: CSVEGGAGVMYNEQFF.